This passage covers 26 T cell receptor beta chains from one sample sequenced in a study of shared T cell receptors in the human thymus. Only in-frame clones appear in the TCRdb table, and some are missing; sequencing was by immunoSEQ multiplex PCR. The sample holds about 660,000 clones, more than 75% seen once. This sample also appeared in a second study, on human thymus T cells.

Material: thymocytes. The receptors derive from a boy younger than two with a congenital heart defect.

This chain links TRBV5-5 with TRBJ2-1, with 14 positions matching TRBD2. Looked up from germline, CDR1 is SGHKS and CDR2 is YYEKEE (reference sequence). The CDR3 is 18 amino acids. Trimming at V came to 4 bases and at J to 4 bases, leaving 10 bases not matched to a gene. In nucleotides, the CDR3 is TGTGCCAGCAGCGAGGGACTAGCGGGAGATGGAAGGTACAATGAGCAGTTCTTC. Translated: CASSEGLAGDGRYNEQFF.

This clone showed up just once. The chain links TRBV2 to TRBJ2-7, with TRBD1 matching 12 bases. Germline V gene data show CDR1 as SNHLY and CDR2 as FYNNEI. V lost 4 bases to trimming and J lost 7 bases; unmatched junction nucleotides: 14. The CDR3 totals 17 residues. Written as DNA, the CDR3 is TGTGCCAGCAGTGGGGACAGGGGGCGCCCCAGAATGGGAGAGCAGTACTTC. Amino acids: CASSGDRGRPRMGEQYF. The entire variable domain, with the rest obtained from reference TRBV2 and TRBJ2-7, is as follows: EPEVTQTPSHQVTQMGQEVILRCVPISNHLYFYWYRQILGQKVEFLVSFYNNEISEKSEIFDDQFSVERPDGSNFTLKIRSTKLEDSAMYFCASSGDRGRPRMGEQYFGPGTRLTVT.

V and J are TRBV6-5 and TRBJ2-7; 11 bases line up with TRBD1. Looked up from germline, CDR1 is MNHEY and CDR2 is SVGAGI. The J segment lost 3 bases and the V segment lost 6 bases, leaving 4 bases of the junction unmatched. This CDR3 is 14 amino acids long. The CDR3 is CASSRGQGGYEQYF. The CDR3 DNA follows: TGTGCCAGCAGCCGGGGACAGGGGGGCTACGAGCAGTACTTC.

This clone turned up a few times. The V call is TRBV4-1, the J call TRBJ2-3, with D perhaps TRBD2 (5 bases). The germline V gene has CDR1 MGHRA and CDR2 YSYEKL. This CDR3 is built from 14 residues. Trimming pared 0 bases from V and 8 bases from J, leaving 12 bases between. DNA of the CDR3: TGCGCCAGCAGCCAAGATATGGCCAGCGGTACGCAGTATTTT. It encodes CASSQDMASGTQYF.

V gene TRBV11-2 combines with J gene TRBJ2-3; unclear D gene. Germline values: CDR1 SGHAT, CDR2 FQNNGV. Trimming took 7 bases from V and 2 from J, leaving 13 bases between them. This CDR3 is built from 14 residues. The CDR3 loop reads CASTRRLDTDTQYF. DNA for the CDR3: TGTGCCAGCACTCGCCGACTTGACACAGATACGCAGTATTTT.

This clone was observed a single time. J is TRBJ2-1 and V is TRBV7-2, with TRBD1 identical over 8 bases. Germline V gene sequence: CDR1 SGHTA, CDR2 FQGNSA. Trimming took 1 base from V and 6 from J; bases not matched to a gene: 5. The CDR3 sequence is 15 residues long. The CDR3 reads CASSLDARGLNEQFF. CDR3 coding DNA: TGTGCCAGCAGCTTAGACGCCAGGGGGCTCAATGAGCAGTTCTTC.

V is TRBV15 and J is TRBJ2-1; TRBD2 agrees at 9 bases. Germline CDR1 and CDR2: LNHNV and YYDKDF (reference sequence). The CDR3 contains 16 residues. V lost 0 bases, J lost 4 bases, and 4 bases stayed unmatched. For the CDR3, the DNA is TGTGCCACCAGCAGAGATGCCCTAGCGGGATACAATGAGCAGTTCTTC. Translation: CATSRDALAGYNEQFF.

The chain carries TRBV30 and TRBJ2-1, with 7 bases fitting TRBD2. There are 18 residues in the CDR3. The junction had 12 bases not matched to a gene; V was cut back by 1 base and J by 0 bases. The V gene's germline CDR1 is GTSNPN and CDR2 SVGIG (reference sequence). DNA of the CDR3: TGTGCCTGGAGTGCCGGAGGGAGGGAATTCGTCTCCTACAATGAGCAGTTCTTC. It codes for CAWSAGGREFVSYNEQFF.

This chain links TRBV13 with TRBJ2-7, with 13 bases lining up with TRBD2. After removal of 5 bases from V and 4 bases from J, the junction contained 5 bases not matched to a gene. CDR3 length: 15 amino acids. CDR1 PRHDT and CDR2 FYEKMQ come from the germline V gene (reference sequence). CDR3 loop: CASSHGLAGAYEQYF. The CDR3 DNA follows: TGTGCCAGCAGCCATGGACTAGCGGGAGCTTACGAGCAGTACTTC. Combining the CDR3 with reference TRBV13 and TRBJ2-7 gives the whole variable domain AAGVIQSPRHLIKEKRETATLKCYPIPRHDTVYWYQQGPGQDPQFLISFYEKMQSDKGSIPDRFSAQQFSDYHSELNMSSLELGDSALYFCASSHGLAGAYEQYFGPGTRLTVT.

J is TRBJ2-7 and V is TRBV27; 8 bases align to TRBD2. With V trimmed by 5 bases and J by 3 bases, 9 bases remained unmatched. Per germline, CDR1 MNHEY and CDR2 SMNVEV (reference sequence). The CDR3 extends over 15 amino acids. CDR3 protein: CASSTTSGQGYEQYF. The CDR3 nucleotides read TGTGCCAGCAGTACCACTAGCGGTCAGGGCTACGAGCAGTACTTC.

The chain links TRBV30 to TRBJ2-7; the match to TRBD2 covers 7 bases. Per germline, CDR1 GTSNPN and CDR2 SVGIG (reference sequence). This CDR3 spans 17 amino acids. Germline trimming cut 2 bases from V and 3 bases from J; bases unmatched to any gene: 16. The CDR3: CAWSPLAELEESYEQYF. The CDR3 DNA is TGTGCCTGGAGTCCCCTAGCGGAACTCGAAGAGAGCTACGAGCAGTACTTC.

The chain has TRBV7-9 and TRBJ1-4; D unclear. Trimming pared 5 bases from V and 0 bases from J, leaving 10 bases between. CDR3 length: 15 amino acids. Germline V CDR1 and CDR2: SEHNR, FQNEAQ (reference sequence). CDR3 nucleotides: TGTGCCAGCAGCCCCCCCCCTGCAACTAATGAAAAACTGTTTTTT. Protein sequence: CASSPPPATNEKLFF.

In its sample, this clone was seen a few times. This sequence joins TRBV10-3 and TRBJ2-7; D unclear. V was pared by 3 bases and J by 0 bases, with 6 bases between. The V gene's germline CDR1 is ENHRY and CDR2 SYGVKD. The CDR3 is made up of 13 amino acids. In nucleotides, the CDR3 is TGTGCCATCAGTGAAGCTATCTCCTACGAGCAGTACTTC. Its protein product is CAISEAISYEQYF.

The chain couples TRBV29-1 to TRBJ2-3; D is possibly TRBD2 (6 bases). V lost 7 bases and J 6 bases, leaving 11 bases between the germline ends. This CDR3 is built from 11 residues. Per the germline V gene, CDR1 is SQVTM and CDR2 is ANQGSEA. In DNA form, the CDR3 reads TGCAGCGGGGGGGTTTGGGATACGCAGTATTTT. Amino acids: CSGGVWDTQYF.

The chain is built from TRBV6-5 and TRBJ1-2; D perhaps matches TRBD1 (5 bases). V was cut by 6 bases and J by 1 base, with 9 bases left in between. This CDR3 region has 13 residues. Germline lookup yields CDR1 MNHEY and CDR2 SVGAGI. The CDR3 nucleotides read TGTGCCAGCAGGGCAGGGAATAACTATGGCTACACCTTC. Protein product: CASRAGNNYGYTF.

This chain connects TRBV18 to TRBJ2-7; 10 bases match TRBD1. Germline V lookup: CDR1 KGHSH, CDR2 LQKENI. The CDR3 sequence is 14 residues long. V dropped 8 bases and J dropped 6; count of bases not matched to a gene: 10. The CDR3 sequence is CASRAGTGDSEQYF. CDR3 coding DNA: TGTGCCAGCCGCGCTGGGACAGGGGATTCCGAGCAGTACTTC.

In its sample, this clone was seen a few times. The rearrangement links TRBV27 to TRBJ2-7, with 11 bases identical to TRBD2. V was clipped by 4 bases and J by 2 bases; unmatched bases: 4. Germline-derived CDR1 and CDR2 are MNHEY and SMNVEV (reference sequence). The CDR3 totals 15 residues. The CDR3 spells CASSSSGLAAYEQYF. In DNA, the CDR3 is TGTGCCAGCAGTTCCTCGGGACTAGCGGCCTACGAGCAGTACTTC.

The V call is TRBV27, the J call TRBJ2-3, with 9 bases identical to TRBD1. Germline lookup yields CDR1 MNHEY and CDR2 SMNVEV (reference sequence). The CDR3 runs to 17 residues. The J segment lost 0 bases and the V segment lost 1 base, leaving 5 bases of the junction unmatched. The CDR3 DNA reads as TGTGCCAGCAGTTTATTCGGGGACAGGGAAAGCACAGATACGCAGTATTTT. Protein sequence: CASSLFGDRESTDTQYF.

This rearrangement joins TRBV19 to TRBJ2-7, with D perhaps TRBD1 (5 bases). This CDR3 region has 13 residues. CDR1 is LNHDA, CDR2 SQIVND, per germline (reference sequence). Trimming stripped 5 bases from V and 6 bases from J, with 14 bases between. For the CDR3, the DNA is TGTGCCAGTAGTCCCGTCTTAGGGGTCGAGCAGTACTTC. Amino acid sequence: CASSPVLGVEQYF.

V is TRBV28 and J is TRBJ2-7; 9 bases are shared with TRBD2. V lost 5 bases to trimming and J lost 3 bases; unmatched junction nucleotides: 8. Germline V gene sequence: CDR1 MDHEN, CDR2 SYDVKM. The CDR3 runs 15 residues. CDR3 DNA: TGTGCCAGCAGTAAAGAGCGGGAGGCCCTCTACGAGCAGTACTTC. It translates to CASSKEREALYEQYF. Full variable domain (missing parts from reference TRBV28 and TRBJ2-7): DVKVTQSSRYLVKRTGEKVFLECVQDMDHENMFWYRQDPGLGLRLIYFSYDVKMKEKGDIPEGYSVSREKKERFSLILESASTNQTSMYLCASSKEREALYEQYFGPGTRLTVT.

The chain links TRBV30 to TRBJ2-1, with TRBD2 matching 9 bases. V lost 1 base to trimming and J lost 4 bases; unmatched junction nucleotides: 5. The CDR3 has 15 amino acids. Germline CDR1 and CDR2: GTSNPN and SVGIG (reference sequence). Written as DNA, the CDR3 is TGTGCCTGGAGTGCCTGGACTAGCGATTACAATGAGCAGTTCTTC. It translates to CAWSAWTSDYNEQFF.

The chain combines TRBV7-4 with TRBJ1-2; 8 nucleotides line up with TRBD1. CDR1 is SGHVT, CDR2 SQSDAQ, per germline. Trimming took 6 bases from V and 8 from J; bases not matched to a gene: 8. The CDR3 totals 13 residues. In DNA form, the CDR3 reads TGTGCCAGCAGACCGGACAGGGTCGGCGGCTACACCTTC. Translating it yields CASRPDRVGGYTF.

Here the CDR3 reads CASSEKRVHEQYF. CDR3 nucleotide sequence: TGTGCCAGCAGTGAGAAGAGGGTCCACGAGCAGTACTTC. This chain joins TRBV2 and TRBJ2-7; perhaps TRBD2 as D (5 bases). There are 13 residues in the CDR3. Per germline, CDR1 SNHLY and CDR2 FYNNEI. The V gene lost 3 bases and the J gene lost 5 bases, with 11 bases spanning the gap.

The gene calls are TRBV4-3 and TRBJ1-6; 8 positions agree with TRBD1. Germline V gene sequence: CDR1 LGHNA, CDR2 YSLEER. V shed 3 bases, J shed 7 bases, and the junction held 5 bases outside the gene matches. CDR3 length equals 15 residues. CDR3 DNA: TGCGCCAGCAGCCACGACAGGGGTTGGAATTCACCCCTCCACTTT. Protein: CASSHDRGWNSPLHF.

This clone has just one count. The chain links TRBV28 to TRBJ2-7; a weak D match, TRBD1 (5 bases). The CDR3 totals 20 residues. In germline, CDR1 is MDHEN, CDR2 SYDVKM. The V and J ends lost 0 bases and 0 bases respectively, with 24 bases between them. The CDR3 spells CASSLCRKPWGYRSSYEQYF. The CDR3, as DNA: TGTGCCAGCAGTTTATGCCGGAAACCCTGGGGCTATCGAAGCTCCTACGAGCAGTACTTC.

The rearrangement joins TRBV2 to TRBJ2-3; a possible D gene is TRBD2 (5 bases). The CDR3 totals 14 residues. The germline V gene has CDR1 SNHLY and CDR2 FYNNEI. Deletions cut 6 bases from V and 4 bases from J, with 14 bases between. This chain's CDR3 is CASREVEAADTQYF. For the CDR3, the DNA is TGTGCCAGCAGGGAGGTGGAGGCGGCAGATACGCAGTATTTT.